This TCR beta chain stems from a study of shared clonotypes between healthy human individuals. The wider study: The cohort had a couple of women and a few men, ages 18 to 49.

Sequencing was performed with immunoSEQ multiplex PCR; in TCRdb, only in-frame clones are kept and a portion is missing. Among some 1 million clones, approximately 76% were seen once, and the ten largest hold approximately 1.3%. For this clone: Its antigen remains unidentified.

This CDR3 comprises 14 residues. Germline CDR1 is SEHNR and CDR2 is FQNEAQ (reference sequence). Trimming pared 5 bases from V and 3 bases from J, leaving 10 bases between. Study results and limitations: Only a few donors were included, so the genetic and exposure-history diversity represented was limited. Richness estimates generally favored naive over memory subsets.

Input material: memory CD4+ T cells sorted from blood. The subset is: CD45RA-negative fraction. The source of this sequence is a man aged 18 to 30 in good health. The J gene is TRBJ1-4, the V gene TRBV7-9; D possibly corresponds to TRBD1 (6 bases). CDR3 bases: TGTGCCAGCAGCCGGACAGCATCTAATGAAAAACTGTTTTTT. The encoded protein is CASSRTASNEKLFF.